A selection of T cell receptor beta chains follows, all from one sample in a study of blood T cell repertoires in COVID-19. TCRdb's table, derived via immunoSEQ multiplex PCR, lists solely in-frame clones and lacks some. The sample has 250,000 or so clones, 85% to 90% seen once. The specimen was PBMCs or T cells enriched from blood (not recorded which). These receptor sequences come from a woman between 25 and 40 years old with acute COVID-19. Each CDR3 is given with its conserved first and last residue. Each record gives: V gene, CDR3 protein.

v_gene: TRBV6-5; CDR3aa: CASSYGSGNDGELFF
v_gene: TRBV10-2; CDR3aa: CASTLARSYNEQFF
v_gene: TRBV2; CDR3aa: CASSVQVSTDTQYF
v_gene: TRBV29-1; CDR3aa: CSVADGGPYEQYF
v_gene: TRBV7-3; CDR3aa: CASSPTKLTSGSPTDTQYF
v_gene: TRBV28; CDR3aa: CASSWDREVDQPQHF
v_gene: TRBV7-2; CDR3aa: CASSSLGSTDTQYF
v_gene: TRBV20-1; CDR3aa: CSASGPGGFTDTQYF
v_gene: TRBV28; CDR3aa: CASSLRTSGYNEQFF
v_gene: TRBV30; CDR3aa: CAWTPSGELFF
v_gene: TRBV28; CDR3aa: CASSFLEEKLFF
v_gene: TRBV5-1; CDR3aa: CASSPMGGIGNTEAFF
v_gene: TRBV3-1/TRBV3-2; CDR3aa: CASSHRVQFVGANVLTF
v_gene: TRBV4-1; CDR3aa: CASRGTGTESNVLTF
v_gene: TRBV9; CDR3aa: CASSVVQGAIDEQFF
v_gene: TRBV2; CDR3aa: CASSANRGGGTEAFF
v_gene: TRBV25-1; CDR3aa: CASRETGYNSPLHF
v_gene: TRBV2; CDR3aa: CASSLGLADHIDYEQYF
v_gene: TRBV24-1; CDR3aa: CATSDPAEGAVADTQYF
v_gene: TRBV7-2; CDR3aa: CASSLGGRASDTQYF
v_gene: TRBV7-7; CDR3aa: CASSSTLSSYNEQFF
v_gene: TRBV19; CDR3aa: CASSILAGESIQYF
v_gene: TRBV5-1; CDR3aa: CASSYRTGGYEQYF
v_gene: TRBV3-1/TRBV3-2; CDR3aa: CASSQRTVETYEQYF
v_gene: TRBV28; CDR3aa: CASSFGLAGGNEQFF
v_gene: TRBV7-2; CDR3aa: CASSKTTVLSSYEQYF
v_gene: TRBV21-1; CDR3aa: CASTKGRGGRAPYNEQFF
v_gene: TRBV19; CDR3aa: CASSPTPQGAGQPQHF
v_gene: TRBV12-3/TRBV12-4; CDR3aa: CASLKTGHEKLFF
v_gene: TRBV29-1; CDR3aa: CSVLQGGSYNEQFF
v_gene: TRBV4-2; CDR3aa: CASSQDTGPNQPQHF
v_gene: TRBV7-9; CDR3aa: CASSSSSAGISYEQYF
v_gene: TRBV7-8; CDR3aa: CASSLGQAPYNEQFF
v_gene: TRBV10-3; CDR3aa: CAISVGQSGELFF
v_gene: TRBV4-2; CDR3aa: CASSQERGSTEAFF
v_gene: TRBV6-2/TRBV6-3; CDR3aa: CASSDPGTNTDTQYF
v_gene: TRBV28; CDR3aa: CASSSRQVDHYGYTF
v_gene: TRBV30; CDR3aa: CAWRRTGDSYEQYF
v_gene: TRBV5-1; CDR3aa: CASSPGTSGNYNEQFF
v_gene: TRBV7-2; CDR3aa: CASSLNSGSQYEQYF
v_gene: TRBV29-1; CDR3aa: CSVALGGGYTF
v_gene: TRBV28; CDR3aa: CASKGAGQGASSYNSPLHF
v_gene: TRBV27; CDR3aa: CASSVAGTGELFF
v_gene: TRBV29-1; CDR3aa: CSAAGGRGADTQYF
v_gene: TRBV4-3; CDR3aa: CASSAPGQGKAFF
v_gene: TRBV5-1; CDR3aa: CASSRERGNEQFF
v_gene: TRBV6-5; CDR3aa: CASSYVTGSDEQYF
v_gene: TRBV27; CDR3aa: CASLSLSNTEAFF
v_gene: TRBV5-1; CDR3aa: CASSLQAPHNEQFF
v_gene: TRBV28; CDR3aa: CASGASGPSISYEQYF
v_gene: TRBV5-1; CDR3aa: CASSTGAENYGYTF
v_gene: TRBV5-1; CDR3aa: CASRQITSGRSNEQFF